This T cell receptor beta chain was sequenced in a study of post-analysis software for immune sequencing data. Findings of the study overall: Controls' normalized Chao1 diversity significantly exceeded that of multiple sclerosis patients. Patients used about five TRBV segments, including TRBV5-6, TRBV5-1 and TRBV20-1, more often than controls. Under the F measure, samples that were prepared in one batch clustered strongly together.

This clonotype was seen only a few times. Its target is not known. Carried by the TCR beta cDNA libraries were unique molecular identifiers. Once about 0.95 to 10 million T cells were used, about 490,000 cDNA molecules resulted. TCRdb recomputed calls from the PCR reads with MiXCR, one row per CDR3 protein. The sample comprises under 200,000 distinct CDR3 sequences, under 40% of which are singletons, and 28% rests with the top ten. V lost 0 bases and J lost 8, with 16 bases in between. The germline CDR1 and CDR2 sequences are MNHEY and SVGAGI. The CDR3 covers 15 residues. The sequence derives from a girl aged 10 to 17 with multiple sclerosis. The V and J genes are TRBV6-5 and TRBJ1-2; D remains ambiguous. The specimen comprised blood, sampled after autologous hematopoietic stem cell transplantation. The CDR3 DNA reads as TGTGCCAGCAGTTACTCCTCAGTCGGTATGGGAGGCTACACCTTC. Its translation: CASSYSSVGMGGYTF.